The rows below give T cell receptor beta chains drawn from one sample of a study of CD4 T cells in relation to SARS-CoV-2 and coronaviruses. These receptors have no identified antigens. The method was immunoSEQ multiplex PCR; TCRdb's version includes in-frame clones alone and lacks a portion of them. The profile shows fewer than 20,000 clones, over 75% of them singletons. The material sequenced was CD4+ T cells from PBMCs, cultured in vitro. The receptors were sampled from a human donor in good health. CDR3s include the opening cysteine and the closing phenylalanine or tryptophan. D genes are given only for firm matches. Clone size is given for some rows only: seen once, a few or many times, or a class if the clone is expanded.

>-|TRBJ1-2|TRBV6-1|few
CASSESMTVTGSNYGYTF
TGTGCCAGCAGTGAATCTATGACGGTGACAGGCTCGAACTATGGCTACACCTTC
>-|TRBJ1-2|TRBV14|-
CASSQDSLGYTF
TGTGCCAGCAGCCAAGACAGCCTAGGCTACACCTTC
>-|TRBJ1-2|TRBV9|-
CASSVGVGNYGYTF
TGTGCCAGCAGCGTAGGGGTGGGGAATTATGGCTACACCTTC
>TRBD2|TRBJ2-1|TRBV3-1/TRBV3-2|-
CASSPPGLTRTEQFF
TGTGCCAGCAGCCCGCCGGGACTAACGAGGACTGAGCAGTTCTTC
>-|TRBJ2-7|TRBV19|-
CASSIPRRPHEQYF
TGTGCCAGTAGTATCCCGCGGAGGCCCCACGAGCAGTACTTC
>TRBD1|TRBJ2-7|TRBV5-1|-
CASSSGTGTGEQYF
TGCGCCAGCAGCTCCGGGACAGGGACTGGAGAGCAGTACTTC
>-|TRBJ2-2|TRBV5-1|-
CASSLEVGGELFF
TGCGCCAGCAGCTTGGAGGTTGGCGGGGAGCTGTTTTTT
>-|TRBJ1-2|TRBV25-1|-
CASSEPNNYGYTF
TGTGCCAGCAGTGAACCCAACAACTATGGCTACACCTTC
>-|TRBJ2-3|TRBV28|-
CASSLYSPLTKEGTQYF
TGTGCCAGCAGTTTATACTCCCCCCTCACGAAAGAGGGTACGCAGTATTTT
>TRBD2|TRBJ2-3|TRBV4-2|-
CASSQTFDLAGVIDTQYF
TGTGCCAGCAGCCAAACCTTTGATCTAGCGGGAGTAATAGATACGCAGTATTTT
>-|TRBJ1-2|TRBV27|-
CASSRQDSHGYTF
TGTGCCAGCAGTCGACAAGACAGCCATGGCTACACCTTC
>TRBD1|TRBJ2-7|TRBV6-5|-
CASTGQGSTNEQYF
TGTGCCAGCACAGGACAGGGGTCAACCAACGAGCAGTACTTC
>-|TRBJ2-2|TRBV18|once
CASSPQDARGTGELFF
TGTGCCAGCTCACCACAGGATGCCCGGGGCACCGGGGAGCTGTTTTTT